Presented here are 29 T cell receptor beta chains from one specimen sequenced in a study of T cells after yellow fever vaccination (dated by TCRdb to between 2018 and 2021). Receptor libraries were prepared by 5' RACE. TCRdb shows the sequencer as Illumina HiSeq 2500. TCRdb redid the processing of the public reads, applying fastp at Q25 and MiXCR, and retained in-frame beta chains. Entries are consolidated by CDR3 protein sequence, retaining the most common genes and DNA. Across this sample there are roughly 300,000 distinct CDR3 sequences, with 7% to 10% seen only once. The ten largest clones represent around 17% of the sample. The intended sense of this specimen's treatment or condition label: live attenuated yellow fever vaccine strain. Specimen: PBMCs, collected about 49 days after the first yellow fever vaccination. Every receptor here comes from a man between 18 and 35 years old who received the YFV17D yellow fever vaccine.

This clonotype was detected many times. The chain carries TRBV7-2 and TRBJ2-5; the D is unclear. CDR1 and CDR2 from the germline V gene are SGHTA and FQGNSA. The length of the CDR3 is 15 residues. The V end lost 5 bases, the J end lost 1 base, and 14 bases lay between the germline ends. The CDR3 DNA sequence: TGTGCCAGCAGCATGGGGTGGACCGGCCAAGAGACCCAGTACTTC. It is translated as CASSMGWTGQETQYF.

The chain is built from TRBV3-1 and TRBJ2-5, with unresolved D. Germline CDR1 and CDR2: LGHDT and YNNKEL (reference sequence). The CDR3 is 14 residues long. Trimming left V 1 base short and J 4 bases short, with 10 bases between. CDR3 loop: CASSQGPLAETQYF. For the CDR3, the DNA is TGTGCCAGCAGCCAAGGACCACTGGCAGAGACCCAGTACTTC.

The V gene is TRBV4-2, the J gene TRBJ2-1; TRBD1 aligns across 9 bases. Unmatched junction bases numbered 9, after V lost 1 base and J lost 8 bases. The CDR3 sequence is 16 residues long. In germline, CDR1 is LGHNA, CDR2 YNFKEQ. The CDR3 bases are TGTGCCAGCAGCCAAGGCACAGGGGGCGCTCGACATGAGCAGTTCTTC. Its translation: CASSQGTGGARHEQFF.

The V call is TRBV6-2 or TRBV6-3, the J call TRBJ2-3; 7 nucleotides line up with TRBD1. J lost 6 bases, V lost 8 bases, and 11 bases had no gene match. The germline V gene has CDR1 MNHEY and CDR2 SVGEGT. The CDR3 has 14 residues. Here the CDR3 DNA reads TGTGCCAGCCTTGGGACAGCTAGTGGTGATACGCAGTATTTT. It codes for CASLGTASGDTQYF.

The table lists this clonotype with many counts. The chain combines TRBV28 with TRBJ2-5; tentatively, D is TRBD2 (6 bases). The germline V gene encodes CDR1 MDHEN and CDR2 SYDVKM. The CDR3 contains 12 residues. The ends were cut back, 5 bases at V and 4 bases at J, with 8 bases in the middle. The CDR3 here is CASSAGRETQYF. CDR3 sequence (DNA): TGTGCCAGCAGTGCGGGGAGAGAGACCCAGTACTTC.

V is TRBV12-3 or TRBV12-4 and J is TRBJ2-3; perhaps TRBD1 as D (6 bases). Trimming stripped 7 bases from V and 3 bases from J, with 17 bases between. This CDR3 has 15 residues. The CDR3 loop is CASTFAGQTTDTQYF. CDR3 coding DNA: TGTGCCAGCACCTTCGCCGGACAGACGACAGATACGCAGTATTTT.

The chain employs TRBV7-2 and TRBJ2-5, with D perhaps matching TRBD2 (7 bases). Looked up from germline, CDR1 is SGHTA and CDR2 is FQGNSA. This CDR3 comprises 16 residues. Deletions cut 7 bases from V and 0 bases from J, with 18 bases between. The CDR3 region is CASNLGGGIYQETQYF. The CDR3 region has the DNA TGTGCCAGCAACCTGGGCGGGGGCATCTACCAAGAGACCCAGTACTTC.

This clonotype was recorded only once. In this CDR3 the conserved last residue, phenylalanine or tryptophan, is missing, so a read error is likely. The V and J genes are TRBV10-3 and TRBJ2-1, with a tentative D call TRBD2 (6 bases). CDR3 size: 17 residues. Between the trimmed V and J ends, which lost 8 bases and 5 bases, there was a span of 25 bases. CDR1 is ENHRY and CDR2 is SYGVKD in the germline V gene. The CDR3: CAIGANSGAGTNNEQFS. Written as DNA, the CDR3 is TGTGCCATCGGGGCCAATAGTGGTGCGGGGACGAACAATGAGCAGTTCTCC.

This chain links TRBV11-2 with TRBJ1-5, with D unresolved. The CDR3 spans 13 residues. V lost 5 bases, J lost 0 bases, and 5 bases lay in between. Germline V CDR1 and CDR2: SGHAT, FQNNGV. The CDR3 region has the DNA TGTGCCAGCAGCCAAAATAGCAATCAGCCCCAGCATTTT. Translation gives CASSQNSNQPQHF.

This clonotype was seen a handful of times. This chain connects TRBV5-1 to TRBJ2-2; D not resolved. This CDR3 is 15 amino acids long. Trimming left V 1 base short and J 4 bases short, with 11 bases between. CDR1 is SGHRS and CDR2 is YFSETQ in the germline V gene. As DNA, the CDR3 is TGCGCCAGCAGCTTGAGGCAAGCCTCCACCGGGGAGCTGTTTTTT. Translated: CASSLRQASTGELFF.

This clonotype has just a few counts. V and J are TRBV28 and TRBJ1-2, with 8 bases matching TRBD1. The J segment lost 8 bases and the V segment lost 5 bases, leaving 19 bases of the junction unmatched. Germline lookup yields CDR1 MDHEN and CDR2 SYDVKM. The CDR3 covers 17 residues. The CDR3 sequence: CASSPPGQVTIAGGYTF. In DNA form, the CDR3 reads TGTGCCAGCAGTCCCCCGGGACAGGTTACGATTGCAGGGGGCTACACCTTC.

This chain joins TRBV5-1 and TRBJ2-3; the D gene could be TRBD1 or TRBD2 (6 bases each). The CDR3 runs 15 residues. Germline CDR1 SGHRS, CDR2 YFSETQ. Deletions cut 4 bases from V and 2 bases from J, with 14 bases between. CDR3 amino acids: CASSPQRGATDTQYF. DNA of the CDR3: TGCGCCAGCAGCCCGCAGAGGGGGGCCACAGATACGCAGTATTTT.

This clonotype appeared a few times. This chain uses TRBV11-2 with TRBJ2-7; no definite D call. Germline CDR1 and CDR2: SGHAT and FQNNGV. The CDR3 is 15 residues long. V shed 0 bases and J shed 1 base, with 10 bases lying between them. This chain's CDR3 is CASSLEFLVSYEQYF. CDR3 DNA sequence: TGTGCCAGCAGCTTAGAGTTCCTGGTGTCCTACGAGCAGTACTTC.

This clonotype has only a few counts. This chain uses TRBV28 with TRBJ2-1, with 9 bases lining up with TRBD1. With V trimmed by 5 bases and J by 7 bases, 6 bases remained unmatched. This CDR3 contains 14 residues. From germline, CDR1 is MDHEN and CDR2 SYDVKM. The CDR3 region is CASSITQGANEQFF. The DNA of the CDR3 is TGTGCCAGCAGTATCACACAGGGGGCGAATGAGCAGTTCTTC.

V gene TRBV7-2 combines with J gene TRBJ1-6, with unresolved D. This CDR3 region has 14 residues. Germline CDR1 reads SGHTA; CDR2 reads FQGNSA. The V end lost 3 bases, the J end lost 10 bases, and 13 bases lay between the germline ends. CDR3 sequence reads: CASSFLDPGSPLHF. The CDR3 bases are TGTGCCAGCAGCTTTCTCGATCCCGGATCACCCCTCCACTTT.

Note on this clonotype: Just one base apart from a much larger clone, this may be a read error. The chain is built from TRBV4-2 and TRBJ2-5, with 8 bases fitting TRBD1. The CDR3 runs to 16 residues. CDR1 is LGHNA and CDR2 is YNFKEQ in the germline V gene. CDR3 coding DNA: TGTGCCAGCAGCCAAGATGGACAGGGCGGACAAGAGACCCTGTACTTC. Translated: CASSQDGQGGQETLYF.

J is TRBJ1-5 and V is TRBV20-1; the D gene is possibly TRBD1 (6 bases). CDR1 and CDR2 (germline): DFQATT, SNEGSKA (reference sequence). V was trimmed by 6 bases and J by 6 bases, leaving 15 bases between them. CDR3 length: 13 residues. This CDR3 is CSARGGIGQPQHF. The CDR3 DNA sequence: TGCAGTGCAAGGGGGGGAATTGGTCAGCCCCAGCATTTT.

This clonotype occurred a few times. The V gene is TRBV20-1, the J gene TRBJ2-1; a possible D gene is TRBD2 (6 bases). Per germline, CDR1 DFQATT and CDR2 SNEGSKA (reference sequence). This CDR3 has 12 amino acids. V was trimmed by 7 bases and J by 9 bases, leaving 16 bases between them. This chain's CDR3 is CSGTTSWGEQFF. Written as DNA, the CDR3 is TGCAGTGGGACGACTAGTTGGGGTGAGCAGTTCTTC.

This clonotype showed up just a few times. The rearrangement joins TRBV2 to TRBJ2-1; D not resolved. Germline V gives CDR1 SNHLY, CDR2 FYNNEI. Deletions cut 9 bases from V and 6 bases from J, with 12 bases between. CDR3 length: 12 amino acids. DNA for the CDR3: TGTGCCAGTACCCGGGCTCTCAATGAGCAGTTCTTC. Translating it yields CASTRALNEQFF.

This clonotype was seen a handful of times. V usage is TRBV15 and J usage is TRBJ2-7; TRBD2 agrees at 8 bases. The V gene end was trimmed by 0 bases and the J gene end by 0 bases; junction bases not matched to a gene: 1. Looked up from germline, CDR1 is LNHNV and CDR2 is YYDKDF (reference sequence). The CDR3 is 15 residues long. The CDR3 sequence is CATSRDRGGSYEQYF. For the CDR3, the DNA is TGTGCCACCAGCAGAGATCGGGGGGGCTCCTACGAGCAGTACTTC. The variable domain in full, with the rest retrieved from reference TRBV15 and TRBJ2-7, is DAMVIQNPRYQVTQFGKPVTLSCSQTLNHNVMYWYQQKSSQAPKLLFHYYDKDFNNEADTPDNFQSRRPNTSFCFLDIRSPGLGDTAMYLCATSRDRGGSYEQYFGPGTRLTVT.

In this sample, this clonotype turned up a few times. The genes are TRBV6-1 and TRBJ2-2, with TRBD1 identical over 8 bases. This CDR3 spans 16 amino acids. V shed 5 bases, J shed 5 bases, and the junction held 10 bases outside the gene matches. Germline V CDR1 and CDR2: MNHNS, SASEGT. This chain's CDR3 is CASSQSRTGRTGELFF. The CDR3 DNA sequence: TGTGCCAGCAGTCAAAGCAGGACAGGGAGGACCGGGGAGCTGTTTTTT.

This clonotype was found a few times. The chain couples TRBV6-2 or TRBV6-3 to TRBJ2-7, with TRBD1 matching over 7 bases. The CDR3 is 11 amino acids. Germline CDR1 reads MNHEY; CDR2 reads SVGEGT. CDR3 loop: CASSFRDRVYV. The CDR3 DNA reads as TGTGCCAGCAGTTTTCGGGACAGAGTTTATGTC.

This clonotype was counted between two and nine times. This chain connects TRBV12-3 or TRBV12-4 to TRBJ2-1; maybe TRBD2 (6 bases). The CDR3 is made up of 14 amino acids. The DNA of the CDR3 is TGTGCGACCAATGCGAGGGGCGCGGGGAATGAGCAGTTCTTC. It codes for CATNARGAGNEQFF.

The chain combines TRBV7-2 with TRBJ2-7; D gene ambiguous. Trimming stripped 5 bases from V and 2 bases from J, with 7 bases between. This CDR3 spans 12 amino acids. Germline V gives CDR1 SGHTA, CDR2 FQGNSA. The CDR3 DNA reads as TGTGCCAGCAGCGCATCAACCTACGAGCAGTACTTC. As protein: CASSASTYEQYF.

This clonotype occurred many times. The chain combines TRBV18 with TRBJ2-1; 8 bases line up with TRBD1. CDR1 and CDR2 (germline): KGHSH, LQKENI. J was trimmed by 4 bases and V by 4 bases; bases with no gene match: 9. CDR3 length: 16 residues. The CDR3 sequence is CASSLNQGAKYNEQFF. In DNA, the CDR3 is TGTGCCAGCTCACTTAATCAGGGGGCGAAGTACAATGAGCAGTTCTTC.

This clonotype was found a few times. The rearrangement links TRBV4-1 to TRBJ1-2, with a tentative D call TRBD1 (6 bases). This CDR3 has 14 amino acids. Per the germline V gene, CDR1 is MGHRA and CDR2 is YSYEKL. The V and J ends lost 6 bases and 3 bases respectively, with 14 bases between them. The CDR3 spells CASRPGGADYGYTF. CDR3 DNA: TGCGCCAGCAGACCGGGGGGCGCGGACTATGGCTACACCTTC.

This clonotype has a handful of counts. This chain uses TRBV20-1 with TRBJ2-1; the match to TRBD2 covers 10 bases. The germline gives CDR1 DFQATT, CDR2 SNEGSKA (reference sequence). V was pared by 0 bases and J by 3 bases, with 5 bases of the junction left unmatched. This CDR3 is built from 16 residues. This CDR3 is CSARDPLAGDYNEQFF. CDR3 in DNA: TGCAGTGCTAGAGACCCCCTAGCGGGGGACTACAATGAGCAGTTCTTC.

This chain uses TRBV3-1 with TRBJ1-1; D might be TRBD1 (6 bases). There are 14 residues in the CDR3. Germline V lookup: CDR1 LGHDT, CDR2 YNNKEL (reference sequence). V was clipped by 7 bases and J by 4 bases, with 16 bases between them. CDR3 in DNA: TGTGCCAGCAACTCCCGGGGGCAGCTCACTGAAGCTTTCTTT. Translating it yields CASNSRGQLTEAFF.

This clonotype was seen more than once but under ten times. The chain uses TRBV5-4 and TRBJ2-7, with no clear D. This CDR3 contains 11 residues. Between the trimmed V and J ends, which lost 2 bases and 3 bases, there was a span of 3 bases. CDR1 is SGHNT, CDR2 YYREEE, per germline (reference sequence). DNA of the CDR3: TGTGCCAGCAGCTTTGGCTACGAGCAGTACGTC. Translated: CASSFGYEQYV.